The sequence of this T cell receptor (beta chain) was determined in a study of Ad26.COV2.S vaccination and SARS-CoV-2 variants. Notes on the study in general: Vaccine recipients posted higher spike-specific TCR breadth than their placebo counterparts. Breadth and depth estimates from TCRs may understate total T cell responses.

A remark on this clone: As yet, its antigen is unknown.

Treatment of the sample: roughly 20 received Ad26.COV2.S at low or high dose, single or two shots; 5 received placebo; per-sample allocation not given. At day 63 after the first vaccine or placebo injection, samples were drawn. CDR1 is SGHDT and CDR2 is YYEEEE in the germline V gene. The CDR3 covers 14 residues. Trimming left V 4 bases short and J 6 bases short, with 16 bases between. The assay was immunoSEQ multiplex PCR, and TCRdb's table has in-frame clones only and misses some. The profile shows some 450,000 clones, around 91% of them singletons. The sequenced sample was peripheral blood, obtained in a trial of Ad26.COV2.S vaccine versus placebo. The gene calls are TRBV5-6 and TRBJ1-2; D not resolved. This clonotype was obtained from a person aged 18 to 65 who received the Ad26.COV2.S COVID-19 vaccine or a placebo. DNA of the CDR3: TGTGCCAGCAGCAAGACCCCCCCGGCCAATGGCTACACCTTC. Translated: CASSKTPPANGYTF.